This T cell receptor (beta chain) was sequenced during a study of OX40 agonist ivuxolimab in advanced cancers. General notes on the study: Ivuxolimab, which targeted the costimulatory receptor OX40 (CD134), was an agonistic, fully human IgG2 monoclonal antibody. Peripheral TCRbeta sequencing aimed to test whether ivuxolimab altered TCR sequence diversity and caused clonal T-cell expansion. In the dose-escalation cohort, 65% to 90% of patients were male, and the mean age was approximately 60 years, with a range of about 23 to 90. Intravenous ivuxolimab was administered to patients every 2 weeks at six dose levels: 0.01, 0.1, 0.3, 1.5, 3 and 10 mg/kg. Partial responses were achieved by three dose-escalation patients, of whom one had hepatocellular carcinoma and two had cutaneous melanoma. The paper describes the monotherapy dose-escalation part (N ≈ 52 patients) of the phase I trial of ivuxolimab. Of the approximately 50 dose-escalation patients, hepatocellular carcinoma was present in approximately 20, melanoma in roughly 15, renal cell carcinoma in 9 and head and neck cancer in 9. Patients were allowed to have had prior anti-PD-1, anti-PD-L1 or anti-CTLA-4 therapy, and less than 45% of the dose-escalation patients had previously received checkpoint inhibitors. Results the study describes overall, beyond this receptor: After ivuxolimab, expanded clones were on average more numerous among CD8+ T cells than among CD4+ T cells. Low levels of normalized T-cell clonal expansion were also seen in some nonresponding patients. In the 0.1-3.0 mg/kg groups, partial responders were among the patients with the lowest normalized peripheral clonal expansion, particularly in CD8+ T cells. At doses of 0.1 to 3.0 mg/kg, clonal expansion of both CD4+ and CD8+ T cells in blood was seen between baseline and week 6. Which antigens the clonally expanded peripheral T cells were specific for was not determined.

Genomic DNA was extracted from sorted cells for sequencing of the TCRbeta CDR3 region. The immunoSEQ Assay was used for sequencing of TCRbeta CDR3 regions. TCRdb holds this immuneACCESS table with in-frame rearrangements only. Some clones are missing; in checked studies, unresolved V genes explain under half, and the rest has no known cause. This sample holds around 100,000 clones; around nine tenths were observed only once. Of the sample, approximately 0.16% is held by the ten largest clones. The trial excluded patients who had a history of autoimmune disease or were on systemic immunosuppression. In every dose cohort, peripheral blood was drawn for TCR sequencing at baseline, cycle 4 day 1, and cycle 7 day 1. The samples were taken from a phase I, first-in-human, multicenter, open-label dose-escalation trial of ivuxolimab. The trial enrolled adults with locally advanced or metastatic head and neck squamous cell, hepatocellular, melanoma or renal cell carcinoma. Before TCR sequencing, CD4+ T cells and CD8+ T cells were sorted from peripheral blood as separate populations.

Points on this clone: Its specific antigen is unknown. Nothing much larger sits one base from this clone, and base qualities are not available.

The clonotype was recovered from an adult with an advanced solid tumor such as melanoma, head and neck, liver or kidney cancer. The starting material was CD4+ or CD8+ T cells sorted from blood, obtained in a trial of the OX40 agonist ivuxolimab.

The CDR3 in this case is CASSISGGPYNEQFF. The nucleotide sequence is TGTGCCAGTAGTATTTCGGGGGGACCCTACAATGAGCAGTTCTTC. The chain joins TRBV19 to TRBJ2-1, and 7 junctional nucleotides match TRBD2. Clipping removes 3 bases from V and 2 bases from J, with 4 as the unmatched junction base count. Measured from the cysteine to the phenylalanine, the CDR3 is 15 residues long. Only the CDR3 portion is preserved as DNA: 45 bases, with reading frame beginning at the first base. CDR1 and CDR2, looked up from the germline V gene (reference sequence), are LNHDA and SQIVND. The full variable domain, completed from the reference TRBV19 and TRBJ2-1 proteins outside the CDR3, reads DGGITQSPKYLFRKEGQNVTLSCEQNLNHDAMYWYRQDPGQGLRLIYYSQIVNDFQKGDIAEGYSVSREKKESFPLTVTSAQKNPTAFYLCASSISGGPYNEQFFGPGTRLTVL.